This T cell receptor (beta chain) came from a study of Ad26.COV2.S vaccination and SARS-CoV-2 variants. Looking at the study overall: Enrollment placed the donor in the COV1001 Ad26.COV2.S trial arm. Doses of Ad26.COV2.S were injected into muscle once or twice, 56 days apart. General study findings and limits: Measures of TCR breadth and depth may have fallen short of total T cell responses. There was reportedly substantial breadth in spike-specific CD8+ and CD4+ T cell responses after vaccination.

Only in-frame clones appear in the TCRdb table, and some are missing; sequencing was by immunoSEQ multiplex PCR. The table has about 480,000 clones, 87% seen once; the top ten hold roughly 12%. The length of the CDR3 is 12 residues. The germline V and J ends were trimmed by 7 bases and 12 bases, with 16 bases remaining between them. Germline CDR1 and CDR2: SNHLY and FYNNEI. Treatment given: about 20 received Ad26.COV2.S at low or high dose, single or two shots; 5 received placebo; per-sample allocation not given. Day 63 after the first vaccine or placebo injection was the time point for sampling. For this clone: The antigen remains unidentified.

Sequencing used peripheral blood, obtained in a trial of Ad26.COV2.S vaccine versus placebo. This TCR came from a person aged 18 to 65 who received the Ad26.COV2.S COVID-19 vaccine or a placebo. This sequence joins TRBV2 and TRBJ2-1, with D possibly being TRBD2 (6 bases). The CDR3 loop reads CASTAEGRGQFF. CDR3 in DNA: TGTGCCAGCACCGCGGAGGGAAGAGGGCAGTTCTTC. Drawing the rest from reference TRBV2 and TRBJ2-1, the complete variable domain is EPEVTQTPSHQVTQMGQEVILRCVPISNHLYFYWYRQILGQKVEFLVSFYNNEISEKSEIFDDQFSVERPDGSNFTLKIRSTKLEDSAMYFCASTAEGRGQFFGPGTRLTVL.